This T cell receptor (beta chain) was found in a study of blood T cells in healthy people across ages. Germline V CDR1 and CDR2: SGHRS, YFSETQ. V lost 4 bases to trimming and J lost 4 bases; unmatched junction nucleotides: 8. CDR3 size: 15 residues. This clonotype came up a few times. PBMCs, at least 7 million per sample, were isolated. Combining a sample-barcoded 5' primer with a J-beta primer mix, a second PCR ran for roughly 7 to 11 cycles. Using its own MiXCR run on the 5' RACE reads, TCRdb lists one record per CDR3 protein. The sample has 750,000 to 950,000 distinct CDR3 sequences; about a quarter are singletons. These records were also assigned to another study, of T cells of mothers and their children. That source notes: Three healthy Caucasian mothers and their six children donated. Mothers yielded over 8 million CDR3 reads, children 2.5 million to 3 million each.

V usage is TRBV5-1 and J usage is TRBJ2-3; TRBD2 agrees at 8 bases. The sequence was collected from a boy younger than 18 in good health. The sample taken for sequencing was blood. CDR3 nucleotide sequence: TGCGCCAGCAGCGCTGGGCCGGGGGGGGCAGATACGCAGTATTTT. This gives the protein CASSAGPGGADTQYF.